This entry is about one T cell receptor beta chain. The data derive from a study of blood T cell repertoires in COVID-19. About the study: Researchers got acute and convalescent COVID-19 samples from the United States, Italy and Spain. The analysed material was cDNA or gDNA that came from T cells, B-cell-depleted T cells, or PBMCs.

The Seattle patients, enrolled during active infection, were followed longitudinally. How the authors handled the data: It was from reference gene primer amplification that nucleated cell counts were estimated. The protocol was immunoSEQ multiplex PCR, while the TCRdb copy is restricted to in-frame clones and leaves out a portion. V, J and clone size are those of that table, while D and trimming were read from the DNA. The sample consists of under 250,000 clones, approximately 91% of them appearing once. This clonotype originated in a man younger than 40 with COVID-19, enrolled during active disease. Sequenced sample: peripheral blood.

Written as DNA, the CDR3 is TGTGCCAGCAGCCAATTGGCGGGGGCTGATGAAAAACTGTTTTTT. Its translation is CASSQLAGADEKLFF. The gene calls are TRBV16 and TRBJ1-4; D may be TRBD1 (6 bases). Germline assignment: CDR1 KGHSY and CDR2 FQNENV. The CDR3 extends over 15 amino acids. The V and J ends lost 1 base and 6 bases respectively, with 12 bases between them.